The 30 T cell receptor beta chains presented below share a single source sample, sequenced in a study of long-term antiretroviral therapy in people with HIV. At the survey level, the v3.0 immunoSEQ assay was run. The assay was immunoSEQ multiplex PCR, and TCRdb's table has in-frame clones only and misses some. This sample has about 20,000 clones, with over 70% found just once. This specimen consisted of unsorted PBMCs, obtained 1.2 years after starting antiretroviral therapy. The receptors shown here come from a woman aged 40 to 50 with HIV.

The chain carries TRBV4-1 and TRBJ2-5; D might be TRBD1 or TRBD2, each matching 6 bases. V was pared by 3 bases and J by 1 base, with 12 bases between. This CDR3 is 15 amino acids long. Germline CDR1 reads MGHRA; CDR2 reads YSYEKL. The chain's CDR3 is CASSQGGRGQETQYF. The CDR3 DNA reads as TGCGCCAGCAGCCAGGGGGGCAGGGGCCAAGAGACCCAGTACTTC.

The rearrangement links TRBV28 to TRBJ1-4; TRBD1 agrees at 8 bases. After removal of 5 bases from V and 0 bases from J, the junction contained 11 bases not matched to a gene. The germline CDR1 and CDR2 sequences are MDHEN and SYDVKM. This CDR3 is built from 18 residues. The CDR3 sequence: CASSALLQGGATNEKLFF. Here the CDR3 DNA reads TGTGCCAGCAGTGCGCTATTACAGGGGGGAGCAACTAATGAAAAACTGTTTTTT.

The CDR3 DNA reads as TGTGCCAGCAGCTTGACAGGCATTAGAGGAGAGACCCAGTACTTC. Amino acids: CASSLTGIRGETQYF. This rearrangement joins TRBV7-6 to TRBJ2-5, with a weak D call TRBD1 (6 bases). The CDR3 consists of 15 residues. Between the trimmed V and J ends, which lost 3 bases and 4 bases, there was a span of 15 bases. Germline CDR1 is SGHVS and CDR2 is FNYEAQ.

This chain joins TRBV19 and TRBJ2-7; D is ambiguous. The CDR3 runs to 12 residues. The V gene lost 7 bases and the J gene lost 0 bases, with 7 bases spanning the gap. Per the germline V gene, CDR1 is LNHDA and CDR2 is SQIVND (reference sequence). For the CDR3, the DNA is TGTGCCAGTACTAACAACTCCTACGAGCAGTACTTC. Amino acids: CASTNNSYEQYF.

Only a few counts were recorded for this clone. This chain uses TRBV7-9 with TRBJ1-1, with 8 bases matching TRBD1. J was trimmed by 11 bases and V by 6 bases; bases with no gene match: 14. The CDR3 length is 14 residues. CDR1 SEHNR and CDR2 FQNEAQ come from the germline V gene (reference sequence). CDR3 nucleotides: TGTGCCAGCAGTTCAGGGGGCAGCGTCAGCGAGGCTTTCTTT. It translates to CASSSGGSVSEAFF. The full variable domain, rest sourced from reference TRBV7-9 and TRBJ1-1, is DTGVSQNPRHKITKRGQNVTFRCDPISEHNRLYWYRQTLGQGPEFLTYFQNEAQLEKSRLLSDRFSAERPKGSFSTLEIQRTEQGDSAMYLCASSSGGSVSEAFFGQGTRLTVV.

This clone was counted once. CDR3 DNA sequence: TGTGCCAGCAGCTTAAAAGAGGGACAGTACTACGAGCAGTACTTC. Protein: CASSLKEGQYYEQYF. The chain couples TRBV7-9 to TRBJ2-7; TRBD1 aligns across 7 bases. The CDR3 length is 15 residues. Trimming took 2 bases from V and 3 from J; bases not matched to a gene: 7. Looked up from germline, CDR1 is SEHNR and CDR2 is FQNEAQ (reference sequence).

The V gene is TRBV6-6, the J gene TRBJ2-6; D gene ambiguous. Between the trimmed V and J ends, which lost 0 bases and 0 bases, there was a span of 6 bases. The CDR3 totals 16 residues. Germline CDR1 and CDR2: MNHNY and SVGAGI (reference sequence). CDR3 residues: CASSYSYSSGANVLTF. The CDR3 coding sequence is TGTGCCAGCAGTTACTCCTACAGCTCTGGGGCCAACGTCCTGACTTTC.

The chain recombines TRBV5-4 with TRBJ2-7; 9 nucleotides agree with TRBD2. Looked up from germline, CDR1 is SGHNT and CDR2 is YYREEE (reference sequence). Losses at the gene ends were 4 bases for V and 0 bases for J; bases not matched to a gene: 2. The CDR3 sequence is 14 residues long. CDR3 nucleotides: TGTGCCAGCAGCGGTAGCGGGAGCTCCTACGAGCAGTACTTC. Encoded protein: CASSGSGSSYEQYF.

The J gene is TRBJ1-1, the V gene TRBV19; D gene unclear. V lost 5 bases, J lost 1 base, and 14 bases lay in between. The V gene's germline CDR1 is LNHDA and CDR2 SQIVND (reference sequence). This CDR3 contains 15 residues. DNA for the CDR3: TGTGCCAGTAGTCCCCCAGCCTTAGGGAACACTGAAGCTTTCTTT. Amino acids: CASSPPALGNTEAFF.

The chain recombines TRBV6-5 with TRBJ2-7, with D tentatively TRBD1 (6 bases). This CDR3 region has 15 residues. Germline V gives CDR1 MNHEY, CDR2 SVGAGI. The V end lost 6 bases, the J end lost 1 base, and 16 bases lay between the germline ends. The CDR3 DNA reads as TGTGCCAGCAGCCACCCCCCGGACAGTTCCTACGAGCAGTACTTC. Translated: CASSHPPDSSYEQYF.

V gene TRBV27 combines with J gene TRBJ2-7; maybe TRBD2 (5 bases). The CDR3 consists of 16 residues. Trimming removed 5 bases from V and 2 bases from J, with 19 bases in between. Per the germline V gene, CDR1 is MNHEY and CDR2 is SMNVEV (reference sequence). CDR3 sequence reads: CASSPLSSSGPYEQYF. The CDR3 coding sequence is TGTGCCAGCAGTCCCCTCAGTTCAAGCGGTCCCTACGAGCAGTACTTC.

J is TRBJ2-3 and V is TRBV19, with TRBD2 matching 10 bases. CDR1 is LNHDA, CDR2 SQIVND, per germline (reference sequence). V lost 3 bases to trimming and J lost 9 bases; unmatched junction nucleotides: 9. The CDR3 has 15 amino acids. CDR3 in amino acids: CASSMGLAGVVTQYF. The DNA for the CDR3 is TGTGCCAGTAGTATGGGGCTAGCGGGAGTGGTGACGCAGTATTTT.

The rearrangement joins TRBV25-1 to TRBJ1-1; no clear D gene. This CDR3 region has 14 residues. Germline CDR1 is MGHDK and CDR2 is SYGVNS. Trimming shortened V by 1 base and J by 4 bases, and 10 bases separated the two germline ends. CDR3 sequence: CASSEFGEGTEAFF. The CDR3 DNA reads as TGTGCCAGCAGTGAATTTGGGGAAGGCACTGAAGCTTTCTTT.

CDR3 amino acids: CASNLMPTGELFF. Written as DNA, the CDR3 is TGTGCCAGCAATCTTATGCCCACCGGGGAGCTGTTTTTT. This chain uses TRBV2 with TRBJ2-2; no definite D call. V shed 7 bases and J shed 4 bases, with 10 bases lying between them. CDR3 length: 13 amino acids. Per the germline V gene, CDR1 is SNHLY and CDR2 is FYNNEI.

This clone was observed a single time. The gene calls are TRBV5-5 and TRBJ2-3, with D possibly TRBD2 on 7 matching bases. In germline, CDR1 is SGHKS, CDR2 YYEKEE (reference sequence). The CDR3 is 16 residues long. V was shortened by 4 bases and J by 4 bases, with 19 bases between the two germline ends. This CDR3 reads CASSTTGLEFSDTQYF. For the CDR3, the DNA is TGTGCCAGCAGCACGACAGGACTAGAATTTTCAGATACGCAGTATTTT.

V and J are TRBV9 and TRBJ2-7, with D perhaps TRBD1 or TRBD2 (5 bases each). Between the trimmed V and J ends, which lost 3 bases and 6 bases, there was a span of 13 bases. The CDR3 has 13 amino acids. Germline V gene sequence: CDR1 SGDLS, CDR2 YYNGEE. The CDR3 nucleotides read TGTGCCAGCAGCGCAACCAGGGAGTCCGAGCAGTACTTC. Translation: CASSATRESEQYF.

This chain uses TRBV6-5 with TRBJ2-5, with D perhaps TRBD2 (6 bases). CDR1 is MNHEY, CDR2 SVGAGI, per germline. V was trimmed by 2 bases and J by 3 bases, leaving 13 bases between them. The CDR3 has 15 residues. CDR3 protein: CASSYIGGSKETQYF. In DNA form, the CDR3 reads TGTGCCAGCAGTTACATCGGGGGTAGCAAAGAGACCCAGTACTTC.

The count of this clone is one. The genes are TRBV9 and TRBJ2-1; TRBD2 agrees at 10 bases. The CDR3 loop spans 17 amino acids. V was clipped by 4 bases and J by 4 bases; unmatched bases: 11. CDR1 is SGDLS, CDR2 YYNGEE, per germline. CDR3 coding DNA: TGTGCCAGCAGCACGGAAAGGACTAGCGGCTTATACAATGAGCAGTTCTTC. Translated: CASSTERTSGLYNEQFF.

This clone is a singleton in its sample. This chain joins TRBV7-8 and TRBJ2-3; 7 positions match TRBD2. Germline-derived CDR1 and CDR2 are SGHVS and FQNEAQ. With 7 bases clipped from V and 1 base from J, the junction kept 8 bases outside the gene matches. There are 15 residues in the CDR3. The CDR3 DNA is TGTGCCAGCAAAGTAGGCCGGGAGGGCACAGATACGCAGTATTTT. Its translation is CASKVGREGTDTQYF. Using reference TRBV7-8 and TRBJ2-3 for the parts outside the CDR3, the full variable domain is GAGVSQSPRYKVAKRGQDVALRCDPISGHVSLFWYQQALGQGPEFLTYFQNEAQLDKSGLPSDRFFAERPEGSVSTLKIQRTQQEDSAVYLCASKVGREGTDTQYFGPGTRLTVL.

This clone turned up a few times. The gene calls are TRBV5-5 and TRBJ2-5, with D maybe TRBD1 (6 bases). Between the trimmed V and J ends, which lost 1 base and 2 bases, there was a span of 12 bases. Per the germline V gene, CDR1 is SGHKS and CDR2 is YYEKEE (reference sequence). The CDR3 extends over 15 amino acids. CDR3 residues: CASSLSLGAQETQYF. The CDR3 DNA sequence: TGTGCCAGCAGCTTGTCCCTGGGGGCGCAAGAGACCCAGTACTTC.

The chain recombines TRBV19 with TRBJ1-1, with D tentatively TRBD1 (6 bases). Per germline, CDR1 LNHDA and CDR2 SQIVND (reference sequence). CDR3 length equals 13 residues. V was cut by 3 bases and J by 10 bases, with 15 bases left in between. CDR3 loop: CASSIPGGLRAFF. CDR3 DNA: TGTGCCAGTAGTATCCCCGGGGGGCTGAGAGCTTTCTTT. Using reference TRBV19 and TRBJ1-1 for the parts outside the CDR3, the full variable domain is DGGITQSPKYLFRKEGQNVTLSCEQNLNHDAMYWYRQDPGQGLRLIYYSQIVNDFQKGDIAEGYSVSREKKESFPLTVTSAQKNPTAFYLCASSIPGGLRAFFGQGTRLTVV.

The J gene is TRBJ2-1, the V gene TRBV5-4; 8 positions match TRBD2. Looked up from germline, CDR1 is SGHNT and CDR2 is YYREEE (reference sequence). CDR3 length equals 16 residues. Unmatched junction bases numbered 4, after V lost 0 bases and J lost 2 bases. The CDR3 nucleotides are TGTGCCAGCAGCTTGGCCAGCGGGGGAGCCTACAATGAGCAGTTCTTC. Translating gives CASSLASGGAYNEQFF.

V is TRBV5-1 and J is TRBJ2-3, with a tentative D call TRBD2 (5 bases). The ends were cut back, 5 bases at V and 1 base at J, with 11 bases in the middle. The CDR3 sequence is 14 residues long. The germline V gene encodes CDR1 SGHRS and CDR2 YFSETQ. In nucleotides, the CDR3 is TGCGCCAGCAGACTAGACGGAGGCACAGATACGCAGTATTTT. It specifies CASRLDGGTDTQYF.

This chain joins TRBV7-2 and TRBJ2-7, with 7 bases lining up with TRBD2. The V gene end was trimmed by 0 bases and the J gene end by 1 base; junction bases not matched to a gene: 9. This CDR3 is 17 amino acids long. CDR1 and CDR2 from the germline V gene are SGHTA and FQGNSA. The CDR3 nucleotides read TGTGCCAGCAGCTTAGCCGGGGGGAGGGTCATATCCTACGAGCAGTACTTC. Translated, it gives CASSLAGGRVISYEQYF.

The chain joins TRBV6-1 to TRBJ1-5; perhaps TRBD1 as D (5 bases). CDR1 and CDR2 (germline): MNHNS, SASEGT. Between the trimmed V and J ends, which lost 6 bases and 5 bases, there was a span of 14 bases. CDR3 length: 14 amino acids. This chain's CDR3 is CASRGAPRDQPQHF. The DNA for the CDR3 is TGTGCCAGCAGAGGGGCCCCGAGGGATCAGCCCCAGCATTTT.

The chain combines TRBV28 with TRBJ1-4; the D gene is possibly TRBD1 (5 bases). Trimming pared 3 bases from V and 13 bases from J, leaving 12 bases between. Germline V gene sequence: CDR1 MDHEN, CDR2 SYDVKM. The CDR3 spans 12 residues. This CDR3 reads CASSLGDFGLFF. The CDR3 DNA reads as TGTGCCAGCAGTTTGGGGGATTTCGGACTGTTTTTT.

This rearrangement joins TRBV18 to TRBJ2-5; possibly TRBD1 for D (5 bases). This CDR3 has 14 residues. Germline V lookup: CDR1 KGHSH, CDR2 LQKENI. Trimming took off 6 bases at V and 3 bases at J, with 14 bases between the two ends. The chain's CDR3 is CASSAQGSEETQYF. The CDR3 DNA sequence: TGTGCCAGCTCGGCCCAGGGATCCGAAGAGACCCAGTACTTC. The full variable domain, in which reference TRBV18 and TRBJ2-5 provide the parts outside the CDR3, is NAGVMQNPRHLVRRRGQEARLRCSPMKGHSHVYWYRQLPEEGLKFMVYLQKENIIDESGMPKERFSAEFPKEGPSILRIQQVVRGDSAAYFCASSAQGSEETQYFGPGTRLLVL.

This clone showed up just once. The CDR3 is CAIGGGAPYEQYF. DNA of the CDR3: TGTGCCATCGGCGGGGGGGCCCCCTACGAGCAGTACTTC. This chain uses TRBV10-3 with TRBJ2-7; 9 nucleotides agree with TRBD2. With V trimmed by 8 bases and J by 2 bases, 4 bases remained unmatched. Germline V gene sequence: CDR1 ENHRY, CDR2 SYGVKD. The CDR3 is 13 residues long.

Only one count was recorded for this clone. The chain uses TRBV11-3 and TRBJ1-1, with a possible D match to TRBD1 (6 bases). V lost 3 bases and J 3 bases, leaving 14 bases between the germline ends. The CDR3 is 15 amino acids. CDR1 SGHNT and CDR2 YENEEA come from the germline V gene. The CDR3 reads CASSFSGAVDTEAFF. DNA of the CDR3: TGTGCCAGCAGCTTCTCAGGGGCGGTGGACACTGAAGCTTTCTTT.

CDR3 residues: CASSGGRGGAGELFF. The CDR3 DNA reads as TGTGCCAGCAGTGGAGGGAGGGGCGGGGCCGGGGAGCTGTTTTTT. The chain employs TRBV2 and TRBJ2-2; 7 nucleotides line up with TRBD2. With V trimmed by 4 bases and J by 6 bases, 8 bases remained unmatched. This CDR3 comprises 15 residues. Germline CDR1 and CDR2: SNHLY and FYNNEI.